The 12 T cell receptor beta chains given below trace back to one sample, sequenced in a study of OX40 agonist ivuxolimab in advanced cancers. Profiled with immunoSEQ multiplex PCR; TCRdb holds only in-frame clones, not every one. The sample gives some 59,000 clones, 75% to 85% of which show up once; 2% to 2.5% is in the top ten. Sequencing used CD4+ or CD8+ T cells sorted from blood, obtained in a trial of the OX40 agonist ivuxolimab. The receptors shown here come from an adult with an advanced solid tumor such as melanoma, head and neck, liver or kidney cancer.

The rearrangement uses TRBV27 and TRBJ1-2, with D unclear. Germline CDR1 reads MNHEY; CDR2 reads SMNVEV (reference sequence). The V end was cut by 4 bases, the J end by 8 bases, with 11 bases between. The CDR3 sequence is 12 residues long. The CDR3 loop reads CASSSFGGGYTF. CDR3 sequence (DNA): TGTGCCAGCAGTTCCTTCGGCGGGGGCTACACCTTC.

V gene TRBV5-4 combines with J gene TRBJ1-1; D unresolved. CDR1 is SGHNT, CDR2 YYREEE, per germline (reference sequence). This CDR3 has 15 residues. V lost 0 bases, J lost 6 bases, and 15 bases lay in between. CDR3 bases: TGTGCCAGCAGCTTGGGTGGCAGCTCGGACCCTGAAGCTTTCTTT. Translating gives CASSLGGSSDPEAFF.

The chain carries TRBV6-6 and TRBJ2-7; tentative D call: TRBD1 (5 bases). The CDR3 contains 14 residues. The germline V gene has CDR1 MNHNY and CDR2 SVGAGI (reference sequence). Trimming removed 7 bases at V and 3 bases at J, with 16 bases between. CDR3 nucleotides: TGTGCCAGCACCACGACACAGGCGCTCTACGAGCAGTACTTC. It yields the protein CASTTTQALYEQYF.

The J gene is TRBJ2-1, the V gene TRBV6-5; D unresolved. This CDR3 is 15 amino acids long. Germline V gene sequence: CDR1 MNHEY, CDR2 SVGAGI. CDR3 amino acids: CASSRTGTSYNEQFF. CDR3 DNA sequence: TGTGCAAGTAGCAGGACGGGCACTTCCTACAATGAGCAGTTCTTC.

The chain recombines TRBV4-1 with TRBJ1-1, with D hard to call. Trimming removed 0 bases from V and 5 bases from J, with 13 bases in between. CDR1 is MGHRA and CDR2 is YSYEKL in the germline V gene. This CDR3 comprises 15 residues. In nucleotides, the CDR3 is TGCGCCAGCAGCCAAGAAGTGGGTAGGAGTACTGAAGCTTTCTTT. Protein sequence: CASSQEVGRSTEAFF.

V gene TRBV5-8 combines with J gene TRBJ1-6, with 7 positions matching TRBD1. The CDR3 is 15 amino acids. J was trimmed by 4 bases and V by 2 bases; bases with no gene match: 3. Germline V lookup: CDR1 SGHTS, CDR2 YDEGEE. The CDR3: CASSLRQGYNSPLHF. As DNA, the CDR3 is TGTGCCAGCAGCTTAAGACAGGGTTATAATTCACCCCTCCACTTT.

The chain has TRBV5-1 and TRBJ2-5, with TRBD2 identical over 11 bases. The germline gives CDR1 SGHRS, CDR2 YFSETQ. The V gene end was trimmed by 4 bases and the J gene end by 1 base; junction bases not matched to a gene: 6. This CDR3 comprises 16 residues. CDR3 in amino acids: CASSARTSGFQETQYF. As DNA, the CDR3 is TGCGCCAGCAGCGCGCGGACTAGCGGGTTCCAAGAGACCCAGTACTTC.

The rearrangement uses TRBV4-1 and TRBJ2-7; 13 nucleotides match TRBD2. Unmatched junction bases numbered 1, after V lost 4 bases and J lost 1 base. Germline CDR1 MGHRA, CDR2 YSYEKL. This CDR3 spans 15 amino acids. The CDR3 loop is CASSLTSGGSYEQYF. CDR3 coding DNA: TGCGCCAGCAGCCTGACTAGCGGGGGGTCCTACGAGCAGTACTTC.

The rearrangement joins TRBV5-1 to TRBJ2-7; no definite D call. V lost 2 bases to trimming and J lost 5 bases, with 11 bases between them. Germline V gene data show CDR1 as SGHRS and CDR2 as YFSETQ. The CDR3 has 13 amino acids. The CDR3 loop reads CASSLRMADEQYF. The CDR3 DNA is TGCGCCAGCAGCTTAAGGATGGCGGACGAGCAGTACTTC.

This clone was detected once. The chain employs TRBV15 and TRBJ1-1, with a weak D call TRBD1 (5 bases). There are 14 residues in the CDR3. V lost 4 bases and J 5 bases, leaving 14 bases between the germline ends. Germline V lookup: CDR1 LNHNV, CDR2 YYDKDF (reference sequence). The CDR3 loop reads CATSKMEGRTEAFF. In nucleotides, the CDR3 is TGTGCCACCAGCAAGATGGAGGGGAGGACTGAAGCTTTCTTT.

The chain carries TRBV6-6 and TRBJ1-4; 7 bases are a match to TRBD1. V was clipped by 6 bases and J by 8 bases; unmatched bases: 6. The CDR3 totals 13 residues. The germline CDR1 and CDR2 sequences are MNHNY and SVGAGI (reference sequence). CDR3 coding DNA: TGTGCCAGCAGAAGACAGGGTGTAGAAAAACTGTTTTTT. Amino acids: CASRRQGVEKLFF.

The J gene is TRBJ2-7, the V gene TRBV13; tentatively, D is TRBD1 (5 bases). This CDR3 has 16 amino acids. The V end lost 1 base, the J end lost 1 base, and 14 bases lay between the germline ends. Germline lookup yields CDR1 PRHDT and CDR2 FYEKMQ (reference sequence). The chain's CDR3 is CASSLDGARSSYEQYF. DNA of the CDR3: TGTGCCAGCAGCTTAGATGGGGCCCGATCTTCCTACGAGCAGTACTTC.